The 15 T cell receptor beta chains in this list originate from one sample, sequenced in a study of control samples from healthy donors and cancer patients. This table comes from immunoSEQ multiplex PCR, and its TCRdb copy is limited to in-frame clones, with some not included. Of around 180,000 clones in the sample, around 90% were seen once. Sequencing was carried out using blood. The source of these receptors is a woman between 25 and 40 years old in good health.

The chain recombines TRBV19 with TRBJ1-2; D is ambiguous. Germline CDR1 and CDR2: LNHDA and SQIVND (reference sequence). The V end lost 6 bases, the J end lost 2 bases, and 16 bases lay between the germline ends. This CDR3 has 15 residues. The CDR3 reads CASSPRGRENYGYTF. CDR3 DNA: TGTGCCAGTAGCCCCCGGGGAAGGGAGAACTATGGCTACACCTTC.

The gene calls are TRBV4-1 and TRBJ2-2; TRBD2 is a possible D gene (6 bases). Germline-derived CDR1 and CDR2 are MGHRA and YSYEKL. V lost 2 bases and J 5 bases, leaving 18 bases between the germline ends. CDR3 size: 17 residues. CDR3 nucleotides: TGCGCCAGCAGCCAAAAGGGTAGCACACGGGGGACCGGGGAGCTGTTTTTT. Encoded protein: CASSQKGSTRGTGELFF.

V usage is TRBV4-1 and J usage is TRBJ2-5, with D possibly being TRBD2 (5 bases). The germline gives CDR1 MGHRA, CDR2 YSYEKL. V lost 3 bases and J lost 3, with 8 bases in between. This CDR3 is built from 13 residues. As DNA, the CDR3 is TGCGCCAGCAGCCACACGGGGAAAGAGACCCAGTACTTC. Translated, it gives CASSHTGKETQYF.

The chain uses TRBV30 and TRBJ1-1, with D possibly matching TRBD1 (5 bases). The CDR3 extends over 13 amino acids. Between the trimmed V and J ends, which lost 1 base and 3 bases, there was a span of 9 bases. The germline CDR1 and CDR2 sequences are GTSNPN and SVGIG (reference sequence). The CDR3 DNA reads as TGTGCCTGGAGTGGGGGAGGGGACACTGAAGCTTTCTTT. It yields the protein CAWSGGGDTEAFF.

The chain couples TRBV6-5 to TRBJ1-3, with TRBD1 matching 7 bases. CDR1 and CDR2 from the germline V gene are MNHEY and SVGAGI. The CDR3 is 14 residues long. The ends lost 6 bases at V and 8 bases at J; junction bases unmatched: 10. The CDR3 bases are TGTGCCAGCAGGGACAGGTCAAATGGGGACACCATATATTTT. Its protein product is CASRDRSNGDTIYF.

The V and J genes are TRBV28 and TRBJ2-1; D might be TRBD2 (6 bases). CDR3 length equals 13 residues. Germline V CDR1 and CDR2: MDHEN, SYDVKM. The V gene lost 6 bases and the J gene lost 6 bases, with 12 bases spanning the gap. The CDR3 loop reads CASSRLGGNEQFF. DNA for the CDR3: TGTGCCAGCAGCCGTCTGGGGGGCAATGAGCAGTTCTTC.

The chain combines TRBV11-2 with TRBJ2-5, with 13 bases that match TRBD2. V lost 5 bases, J lost 5 bases, and 14 bases stayed unmatched. The CDR3 has 18 residues. The germline V gene encodes CDR1 SGHAT and CDR2 FQNNGV. This CDR3 reads CASSPRPGLAGVNETQYF. CDR3 in DNA: TGTGCCAGCAGCCCGAGGCCAGGACTAGCGGGGGTCAATGAGACCCAGTACTTC.

The chain recombines TRBV3-1 (or the pseudogene TRBV3-2) with TRBJ2-1; TRBD2 matches 8 bases. Germline assignment: CDR1 LGHDT and CDR2 YNNKEL (reference sequence). V lost 1 base, J lost 12 bases, and 14 bases stayed unmatched. The CDR3 is made up of 16 amino acids. The CDR3 here is CASSQVGTSLVWGQFF. The CDR3 DNA sequence: TGTGCCAGCAGCCAAGTCGGGACTAGTCTAGTGTGGGGGCAGTTCTTC.

The chain carries TRBV28 and TRBJ1-4; a possible D gene is TRBD1 (5 bases). CDR1 MDHEN and CDR2 SYDVKM come from the germline V gene. This CDR3 contains 14 residues. Trimming cost V 8 bases and J 5 bases, with 15 bases left between them. Here the CDR3 reads CASALQGSNEKLFF. CDR3 sequence (DNA): TGTGCCAGCGCTCTCCAGGGTTCGAATGAAAAACTGTTTTTT.

V gene TRBV5-6 combines with J gene TRBJ2-6, with no clear D. The CDR3 consists of 14 residues. The germline gives CDR1 SGHDT, CDR2 YYEEEE. Trimming shortened V by 4 bases and J by 2 bases, and 7 bases separated the two germline ends. DNA of the CDR3: TGTGCCAGCAGCCGGTTTACTGGGGCCAACGTCCTGACTTTC. It translates to CASSRFTGANVLTF.

J is TRBJ1-1 and V is TRBV24-1; D gene unclear. The germline V and J ends were trimmed by 2 bases and 8 bases, with 11 bases remaining between them. Germline CDR1 reads KGHDR; CDR2 reads SFDVKD. The CDR3 is 13 amino acids. CDR3 residues: CATSDYRAEEAFF. As DNA, the CDR3 is TGTGCCACCAGTGATTATCGGGCGGAAGAAGCTTTCTTT.

The CDR3 region is CASSLLGAGNSGANVLTF. CDR3 DNA sequence: TGTGCCAGCAGCTTGCTTGGGGCAGGGAACTCTGGGGCCAACGTCCTGACTTTC. This chain uses TRBV5-6 with TRBJ2-6, with D possibly TRBD1 on 5 matching bases. The CDR3 is made up of 18 amino acids. The germline V gene encodes CDR1 SGHDT and CDR2 YYEEEE. V gave up 1 base and J gave up 0 bases, with 14 bases separating them. The entire variable domain, with the rest obtained from reference TRBV5-6 and TRBJ2-6, is as follows: DAGVTQSPTHLIKTRGQQVTLRCSPKSGHDTVSWYQQALGQGPQFIFQYYEEEERQRGNFPDRFSGHQFPNYSSELNVNALLLGDSALYLCASSLLGAGNSGANVLTFGAGSRLTVL.

This rearrangement joins TRBV19 to TRBJ1-1, with TRBD1 matching over 12 bases. CDR3 size: 17 residues. Germline CDR1 LNHDA, CDR2 SQIVND (reference sequence). V gave up 6 bases and J gave up 2 bases; unmatched junction bases: 10. The CDR3 here is CASSPSPGQGANTEAFF. The CDR3 coding sequence is TGTGCCAGTAGCCCTTCACCGGGACAGGGGGCTAACACTGAAGCTTTCTTT.

The chain recombines TRBV3-1 (or the pseudogene TRBV3-2) with TRBJ1-2; TRBD1 might be the D (6 bases). Germline CDR1 is LGHDT and CDR2 is YNNKEL (reference sequence). V was clipped by 3 bases and J by 7 bases, with 21 bases between them. The CDR3 has 16 amino acids. The CDR3 bases are TGTGCCAGCAGCCACTTTAAGGGGGTGGGGCAGGGTGGCTACACCTTC. It encodes CASSHFKGVGQGGYTF.

This chain links TRBV5-1 with TRBJ2-1, with TRBD1 matching 9 bases. The J segment lost 2 bases and the V segment lost 3 bases, leaving 6 bases of the junction unmatched. Germline V CDR1 and CDR2: SGHRS, YFSETQ. This CDR3 is built from 16 residues. CDR3 sequence (DNA): TGCGCCAGCAGCTCCCCGACAGGGGGTGCCTACAATGAGCAGTTCTTC. As protein: CASSSPTGGAYNEQFF.